Following are 16 T cell receptor beta chains from one sample sequenced in a study of CD8 T cells in Susac syndrome. RNA in amounts of roughly 0.45 to 1 ug was reverse transcribed with random hexamers. TCRdb reanalysed the immunoSEQ multiplex PCR reads using MiXCR and keeps one entry per CDR3 protein. The sample includes approximately 170,000 distinct CDR3 sequences, just over 90% of them seen just once. Sequenced: CD4+ T cells from PBMCs. These TCRs come from a human donor in good health.

The chain recombines TRBV20-1 with TRBJ1-5; 8 bases fit TRBD1. The length of the CDR3 is 13 residues. J gave up 2 bases and V 7 bases, and 4 bases lay outside the gene matches. The germline V gene encodes CDR1 DFQATT and CDR2 SNEGSKA (reference sequence). As DNA, the CDR3 is TGCAGTGTCCCGGGACAGGGCAATCAGCCCCAGCATTTT. Its translation: CSVPGQGNQPQHF.

The gene calls are TRBV6-5 and TRBJ2-1; 7 bases match TRBD1. With 5 bases clipped from V and 5 bases from J, the junction kept 9 bases outside the gene matches. The CDR3 loop spans 15 amino acids. The germline V gene encodes CDR1 MNHEY and CDR2 SVGAGI. The CDR3 DNA reads as TGTGCCAGCAGTCTCGACAGGGCCCGTAACAATGAGCAGTTCTTC. Protein product: CASSLDRARNNEQFF.

The chain uses TRBV11-2 and TRBJ2-5; 7 bases fit TRBD2. V trimming: 4 bases; J trimming: 5 bases; junction bases outside the gene matches: 4. The CDR3 sequence is 13 residues long. Germline V gene sequence: CDR1 SGHAT, CDR2 FQNNGV. DNA for the CDR3: TGTGCCAGCAGCTCCCGGGGGGAGGAGACCCAGTACTTC. Translating it yields CASSSRGEETQYF.

The chain employs TRBV6-5 and TRBJ1-5; D gene unclear. V gave up 2 bases and J gave up 9 bases, with 11 bases separating them. The V gene's germline CDR1 is MNHEY and CDR2 SVGAGI. CDR3 size: 13 residues. The CDR3 bases are TGTGCCAGCAGTTACACCACTGGGCGGCCCCAGCATTTT. It specifies CASSYTTGRPQHF.

The rearrangement links TRBV5-1 to TRBJ1-1; TRBD1 might be the D (6 bases). The germline gives CDR1 SGHRS, CDR2 YFSETQ. The CDR3 has 16 amino acids. Trimming removed 0 bases from V and 5 bases from J, with 17 bases in between. CDR3 loop: CASSLVKGLRGTEAFF. CDR3 sequence (DNA): TGCGCCAGCAGCTTGGTCAAGGGTTTAAGGGGGACTGAAGCTTTCTTT. The full variable domain, rest sourced from reference TRBV5-1 and TRBJ1-1, is KAGVTQTPRYLIKTRGQQVTLSCSPISGHRSVSWYQQTPGQGLQFLFEYFSETQRNKGNFPGRFSGRQFSNSRSEMNVSTLELGDSALYLCASSLVKGLRGTEAFFGQGTRLTVV.

The chain joins TRBV10-3 to TRBJ2-6; D may be TRBD1 or TRBD2 (5 bases each). Germline V gives CDR1 ENHRY, CDR2 SYGVKD. Trimming stripped 6 bases from V and 3 bases from J, with 27 bases between. This CDR3 spans 20 amino acids. This CDR3 is CAISPSEGTGTLDGANVLTF. As DNA, the CDR3 is TGTGCCATCAGCCCAAGTGAGGGGACCGGGACCCTCGATGGGGCCAACGTCCTGACTTTC.

This rearrangement joins TRBV5-6 to TRBJ2-5; the D gene is possibly TRBD1 (7 bases). Germline CDR1 is SGHDT and CDR2 is YYEEEE. This CDR3 is 14 amino acids long. The V end lost 4 bases, the J end lost 2 bases, and 12 bases lay between the germline ends. CDR3 bases: TGTGCCAGCAGCCGCGGGACAGAACAAGAGACCCAGTACTTC. This translates into CASSRGTEQETQYF.

This chain connects TRBV2 to TRBJ2-1, with a tentative D call TRBD2 (6 bases). Germline V gene data show CDR1 as SNHLY and CDR2 as FYNNEI. V lost 8 bases and J lost 7, with 12 bases in between. The CDR3 is made up of 12 amino acids. CDR3 nucleotide sequence: TGTGCCAGCGGGGGGACGAGGAATGAGCAGTTCTTC. As protein: CASGGTRNEQFF.

This sequence joins TRBV29-1 and TRBJ2-3; no clear D. Per germline, CDR1 SQVTM and CDR2 ANQGSEA. Between the trimmed V and J ends, which lost 0 bases and 6 bases, there was a span of 4 bases. This CDR3 has 11 amino acids. DNA for the CDR3: TGCAGCGTTGAAGAGTACGATACGCAGTATTTT. Amino acids: CSVEEYDTQYF.

The chain links TRBV5-4 to TRBJ1-2; 8 positions match TRBD1. Germline V gene data show CDR1 as SGHNT and CDR2 as YYREEE (reference sequence). The length of the CDR3 is 14 residues. J lost 8 bases, V lost 4 bases, and 10 bases had no gene match. CDR3 residues: CASSPDREAEGYTF. CDR3 in DNA: TGTGCCAGCAGCCCGGACAGGGAAGCGGAGGGCTACACCTTC. Together with reference TRBV5-4 and TRBJ1-2, the CDR3 gives the full variable domain: ETGVTQSPTHLIKTRGQQVTLRCSSQSGHNTVSWYQQALGQGPQFIFQYYREEENGRGNFPPRFSGLQFPNYSSELNVNALELDDSALYLCASSPDREAEGYTFGSGTRLTVV.

This clonotype has a single count. The chain joins TRBV5-1 to TRBJ2-1; TRBD1 is a possible D gene (6 bases). CDR1 and CDR2 from the germline V gene are SGHRS and YFSETQ. CDR3 length: 15 amino acids. V was cut by 0 bases and J by 7 bases, with 14 bases left in between. CDR3 residues: CASSLGQAGMNEQFF. In DNA, the CDR3 is TGCGCCAGCAGCTTGGGACAGGCGGGCATGAATGAGCAGTTCTTC.

This chain links TRBV5-1 with TRBJ1-2; the D is unclear. The CDR3 has 14 residues. Germline CDR1 and CDR2: SGHRS and YFSETQ. Trimming cost V 2 bases and J 5 bases, with 13 bases left between them. CDR3 amino acids: CASSFLTVGYGYTF. CDR3 nucleotides: TGCGCCAGCAGCTTCCTGACTGTGGGTTATGGCTACACCTTC.

V usage is TRBV6-5 and J usage is TRBJ2-6, with D hard to call. V shed 1 base and J shed 2 bases, with 12 bases lying between them. The germline V gene has CDR1 MNHEY and CDR2 SVGAGI. This CDR3 contains 17 residues. CDR3 in DNA: TGTGCCAGCAGTTACTGGGCCCTGGCTACTGGGGCCAACGTCCTGACTTTC. Protein sequence: CASSYWALATGANVLTF.

This clonotype has just a few counts. The V and J genes are TRBV2 and TRBJ1-1; D remains unclear. This CDR3 region has 14 residues. Germline lookup yields CDR1 SNHLY and CDR2 FYNNEI. Deletions cut 4 bases from V and 1 base from J, with 10 bases between. The chain's CDR3 is CASSAYRGNTEAFF. Here the CDR3 DNA reads TGTGCCAGCAGTGCTTACCGGGGGAACACTGAAGCTTTCTTT. Together with reference TRBV2 and TRBJ1-1, the CDR3 gives the full variable domain: EPEVTQTPSHQVTQMGQEVILRCVPISNHLYFYWYRQILGQKVEFLVSFYNNEISEKSEIFDDQFSVERPDGSNFTLKIRSTKLEDSAMYFCASSAYRGNTEAFFGQGTRLTVV.

The V call is TRBV4-1, the J call TRBJ1-1, with TRBD1 matching over 10 bases. CDR3 length equals 12 residues. V shed 5 bases and J 6 bases; nucleotides not matched to a gene: 0. Germline CDR1 reads MGHRA; CDR2 reads YSYEKL. CDR3 DNA: TGCGCCAGCAGCGGACAGGGGGCTGAAGCTTTCTTT. The encoded protein is CASSGQGAEAFF.

The chain joins TRBV7-9 to TRBJ2-2, with a tentative D call TRBD1 (6 bases). Germline V gene lookup returns CDR1 SEHNR and CDR2 FQNEAQ (reference sequence). V was cut by 2 bases and J by 5 bases, with 9 bases left in between. The CDR3 length is 14 residues. CDR3 bases: TGTGCCAGCAGCTTATACAGGGAAACCGGGGAGCTGTTTTTT. It translates to CASSLYRETGELFF.